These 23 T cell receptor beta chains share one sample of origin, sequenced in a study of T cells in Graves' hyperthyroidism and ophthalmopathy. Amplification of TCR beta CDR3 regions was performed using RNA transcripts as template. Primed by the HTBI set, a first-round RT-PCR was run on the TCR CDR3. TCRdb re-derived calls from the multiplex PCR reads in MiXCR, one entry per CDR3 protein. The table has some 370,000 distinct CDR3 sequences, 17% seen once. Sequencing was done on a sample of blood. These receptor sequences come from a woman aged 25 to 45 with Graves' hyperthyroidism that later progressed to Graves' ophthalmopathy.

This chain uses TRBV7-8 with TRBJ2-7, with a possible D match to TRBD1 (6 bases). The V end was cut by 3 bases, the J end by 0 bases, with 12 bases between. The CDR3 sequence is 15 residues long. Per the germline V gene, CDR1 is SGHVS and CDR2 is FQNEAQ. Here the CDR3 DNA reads TGTGCCAGCAGCTTGATGAGGGGGACCTCCTACGAGCAGTACTTC. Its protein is CASSLMRGTSYEQYF.

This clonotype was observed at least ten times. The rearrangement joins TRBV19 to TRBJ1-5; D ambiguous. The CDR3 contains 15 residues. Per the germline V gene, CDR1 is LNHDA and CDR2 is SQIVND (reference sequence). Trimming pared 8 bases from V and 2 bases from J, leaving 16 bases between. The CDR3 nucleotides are TGTGCCAGTTCCGGGGTAAACGCGGGCAATCAGCCCCAGCATTTT. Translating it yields CASSGVNAGNQPQHF.

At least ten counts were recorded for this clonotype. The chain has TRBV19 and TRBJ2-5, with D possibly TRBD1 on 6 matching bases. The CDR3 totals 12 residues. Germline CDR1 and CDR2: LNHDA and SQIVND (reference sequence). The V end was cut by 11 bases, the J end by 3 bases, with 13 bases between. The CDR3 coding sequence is TGTGCCGTTGGGGGCGTTGAAGAGACCCAGTACTTC. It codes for CAVGGVEETQYF.

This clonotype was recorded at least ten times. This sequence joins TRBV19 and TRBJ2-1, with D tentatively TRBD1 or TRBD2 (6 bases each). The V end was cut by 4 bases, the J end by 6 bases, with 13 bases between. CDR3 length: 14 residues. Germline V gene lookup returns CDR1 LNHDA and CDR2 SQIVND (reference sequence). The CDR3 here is CASSTGGEANEQFF. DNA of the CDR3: TGTGCCAGTAGTACCGGGGGCGAGGCCAATGAGCAGTTCTTC.

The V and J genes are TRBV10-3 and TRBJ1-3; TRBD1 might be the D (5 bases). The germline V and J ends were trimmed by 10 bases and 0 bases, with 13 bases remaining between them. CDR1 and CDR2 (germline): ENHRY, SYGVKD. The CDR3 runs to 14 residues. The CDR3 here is CATQGHLSGNTIYF. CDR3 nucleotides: TGTGCCACCCAGGGCCACCTCTCTGGAAACACCATATATTTT.

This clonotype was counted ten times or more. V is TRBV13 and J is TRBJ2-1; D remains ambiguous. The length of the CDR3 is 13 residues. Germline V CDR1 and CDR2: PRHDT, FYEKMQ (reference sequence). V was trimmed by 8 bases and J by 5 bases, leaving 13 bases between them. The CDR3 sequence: CASENGANNEQFF. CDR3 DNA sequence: TGTGCCAGCGAAAATGGAGCTAACAATGAGCAGTTCTTC.

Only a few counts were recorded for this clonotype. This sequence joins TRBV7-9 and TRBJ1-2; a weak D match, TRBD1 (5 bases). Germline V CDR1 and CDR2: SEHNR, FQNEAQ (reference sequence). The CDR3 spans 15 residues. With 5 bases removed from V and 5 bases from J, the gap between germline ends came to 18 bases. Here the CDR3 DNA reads TGTGCCAGCAGCCTGGGGAGGGGCGATATGTATGGCTACACCTTC. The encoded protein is CASSLGRGDMYGYTF.

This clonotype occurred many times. The CDR3 sequence is CASSQETNEQFF. In nucleotides, the CDR3 is TGTGCCAGCAGCCAGGAGACCAATGAGCAGTTCTTC. The chain couples TRBV7-8 to TRBJ2-1, with D hard to call. V was trimmed by 5 bases and J by 6 bases, leaving 8 bases between them. This CDR3 comprises 12 residues. The germline V gene encodes CDR1 SGHVS and CDR2 FQNEAQ.

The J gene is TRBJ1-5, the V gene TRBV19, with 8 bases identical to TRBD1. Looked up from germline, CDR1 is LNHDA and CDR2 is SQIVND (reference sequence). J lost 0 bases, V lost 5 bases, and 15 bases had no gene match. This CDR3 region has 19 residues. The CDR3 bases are TGTGCCAGTAGTCCAATCGGAGGGACAGGAGCCTATAGCAATCAGCCCCAGCATTTT. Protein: CASSPIGGTGAYSNQPQHF.

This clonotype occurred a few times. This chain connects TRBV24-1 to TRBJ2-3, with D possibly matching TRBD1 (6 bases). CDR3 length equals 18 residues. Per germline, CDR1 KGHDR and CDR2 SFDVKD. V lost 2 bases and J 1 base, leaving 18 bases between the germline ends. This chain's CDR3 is CATSDYAGTTKRTDTQYF. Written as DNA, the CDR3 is TGTGCCACCAGTGATTATGCCGGGACAACAAAACGCACAGATACGCAGTATTTT.

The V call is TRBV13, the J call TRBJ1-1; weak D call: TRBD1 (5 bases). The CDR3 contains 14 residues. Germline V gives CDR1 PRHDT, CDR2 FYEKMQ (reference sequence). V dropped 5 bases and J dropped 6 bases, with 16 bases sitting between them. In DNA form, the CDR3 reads TGTGCCAGCAGCGCGGGACTTAGCGCCCCTGAAGCTTTCTTT. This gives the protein CASSAGLSAPEAFF. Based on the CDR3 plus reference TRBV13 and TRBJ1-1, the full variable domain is AAGVIQSPRHLIKEKRETATLKCYPIPRHDTVYWYQQGPGQDPQFLISFYEKMQSDKGSIPDRFSAQQFSDYHSELNMSSLELGDSALYFCASSAGLSAPEAFFGQGTRLTVV.

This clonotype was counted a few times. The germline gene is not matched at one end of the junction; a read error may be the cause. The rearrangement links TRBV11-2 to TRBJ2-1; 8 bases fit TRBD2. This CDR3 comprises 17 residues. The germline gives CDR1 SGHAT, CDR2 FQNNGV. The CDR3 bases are TGTGCCAGCAGCGGAGCCCTTAGCGGGGCCTACTACAATGAGCAGCTCTTC. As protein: CASSGALSGAYYNEQLF.

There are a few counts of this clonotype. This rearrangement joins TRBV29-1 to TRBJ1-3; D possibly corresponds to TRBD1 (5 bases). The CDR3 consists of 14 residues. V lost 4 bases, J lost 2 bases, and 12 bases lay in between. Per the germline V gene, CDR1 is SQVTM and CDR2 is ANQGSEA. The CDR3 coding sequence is TGCAGCGTTGGGGGCCAACAGGCTGGAAACACCATATATTTT. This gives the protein CSVGGQQAGNTIYF.

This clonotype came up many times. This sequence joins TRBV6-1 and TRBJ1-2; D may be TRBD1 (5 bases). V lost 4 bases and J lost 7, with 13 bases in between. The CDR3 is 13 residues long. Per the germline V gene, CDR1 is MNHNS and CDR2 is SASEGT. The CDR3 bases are TGTGCCAGCAGTGCGGCTGCAGGGCGTGGCTACACCTTC. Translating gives CASSAAAGRGYTF.

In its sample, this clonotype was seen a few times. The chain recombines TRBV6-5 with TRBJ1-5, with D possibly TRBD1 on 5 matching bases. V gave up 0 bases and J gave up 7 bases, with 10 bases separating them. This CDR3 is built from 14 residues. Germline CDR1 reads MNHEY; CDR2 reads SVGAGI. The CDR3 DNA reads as TGTGCCAGCAGTTACTCGATAGGGGTACAGCCCCAGCATTTT. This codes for CASSYSIGVQPQHF.

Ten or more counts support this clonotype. Written as DNA, the CDR3 is TGTGCCAGCAGTTTCGGCGGGAGCTACTACGAGCAGTACTTC. This codes for CASSFGGSYYEQYF. V and J are TRBV27 and TRBJ2-7; the match to TRBD2 covers 7 bases. CDR3 length: 14 amino acids. V dropped 3 bases and J dropped 3; count of bases not matched to a gene: 5. Germline assignment: CDR1 MNHEY and CDR2 SMNVEV (reference sequence).

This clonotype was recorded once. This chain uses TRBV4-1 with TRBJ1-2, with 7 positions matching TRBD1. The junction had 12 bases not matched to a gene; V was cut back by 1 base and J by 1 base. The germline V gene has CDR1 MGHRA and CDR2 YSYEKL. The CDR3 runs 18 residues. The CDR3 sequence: CASSQVGAGQKSNYGYTF. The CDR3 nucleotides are TGCGCCAGCAGCCAAGTGGGCGCGGGACAGAAGAGTAACTATGGCTACACCTTC.

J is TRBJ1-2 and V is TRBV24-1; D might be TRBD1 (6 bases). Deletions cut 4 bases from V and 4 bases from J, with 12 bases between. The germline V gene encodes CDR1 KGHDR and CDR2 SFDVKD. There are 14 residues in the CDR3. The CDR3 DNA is TGTGCCACCAGTGACCGCGACAGGATCTATGGCTACACCTTC. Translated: CATSDRDRIYGYTF.

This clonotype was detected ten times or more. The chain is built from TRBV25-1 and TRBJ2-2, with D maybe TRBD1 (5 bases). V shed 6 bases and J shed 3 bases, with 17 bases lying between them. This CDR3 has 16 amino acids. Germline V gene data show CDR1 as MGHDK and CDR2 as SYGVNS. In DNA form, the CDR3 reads TGTGCCAGCAGCAAAACAGGTTTGGGTCACACCGGGGAGCTGTTTTTT. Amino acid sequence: CASSKTGLGHTGELFF.

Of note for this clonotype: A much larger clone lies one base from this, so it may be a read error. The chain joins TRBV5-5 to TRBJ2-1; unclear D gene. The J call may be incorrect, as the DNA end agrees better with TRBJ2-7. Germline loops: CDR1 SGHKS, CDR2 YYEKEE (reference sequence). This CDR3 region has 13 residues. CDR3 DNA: TGTGCCAGCAGGCCCTCGCAGCGCCATGAGCAGTACTTC. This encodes CASRPSQRHEQYF.

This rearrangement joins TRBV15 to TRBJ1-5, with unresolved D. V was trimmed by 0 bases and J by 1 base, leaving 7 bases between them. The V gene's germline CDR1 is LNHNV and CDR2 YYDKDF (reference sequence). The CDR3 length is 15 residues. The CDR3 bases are TGTGCCACCAGCAGAGATCAGCTGAGCAATCAGCCCCAGCATTTT. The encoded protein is CATSRDQLSNQPQHF.

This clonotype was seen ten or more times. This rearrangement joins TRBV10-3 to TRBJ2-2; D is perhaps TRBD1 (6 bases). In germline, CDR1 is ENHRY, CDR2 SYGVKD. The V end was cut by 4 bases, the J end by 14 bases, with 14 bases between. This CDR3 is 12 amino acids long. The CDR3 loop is CAISVLSGQLFF. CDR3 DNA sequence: TGTGCCATCAGTGTTTTATCGGGACAACTGTTTTTT.

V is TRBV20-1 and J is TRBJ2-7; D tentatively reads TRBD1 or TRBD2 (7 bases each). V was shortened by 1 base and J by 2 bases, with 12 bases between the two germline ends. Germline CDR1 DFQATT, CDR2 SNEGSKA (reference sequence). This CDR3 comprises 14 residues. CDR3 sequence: CSARGGGGTYEQYF. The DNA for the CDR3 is TGCAGTGCTAGAGGGGGAGGGGGCACCTACGAGCAGTACTTC.